This is a list of T cell receptor beta chains from one sample in a study of PD-1 blockade in classical Hodgkin lymphoma. Only in-frame clones appear in the TCRdb table, and some are missing; sequencing was by immunoSEQ multiplex PCR. The table shows tens of thousands of clones, with roughly three quarters occurring only once. Sequences were derived from peripheral blood mononuclear cells (PBMCs), sampled before the fourth cycle of nivolumab. Receptor source: a human donor with classical Hodgkin lymphoma. Each CDR3 is given with its conserved first and last residue. A D gene is named only where the DNA matches it firmly. The size entry is marked missing in some rows and otherwise reads once, few, many or a size class.

V gene,clone size,J gene,D gene,CDR3 protein,CDR3 DNA
TRBV2,NA,TRBJ1-2,NA,CASSQLGRGYTF,TGTGCCAGCAGTCAGCTGGGACGTGGCTACACCTTC
TRBV6-1,NA,TRBJ2-5,NA,CASSEGGWAEETQYF,TGTGCCAGCAGTGAGGGGGGATGGGCAGAAGAGACCCAGTACTTC
TRBV28,NA,TRBJ2-7,NA,CASSLLGRVHEQYF,TGTGCCAGCAGTTTATTGGGAAGGGTACACGAGCAGTACTTC
TRBV5-1,NA,TRBJ2-5,TRBD1,CASSLASSTGQETQYF,TGCGCCAGCAGCTTGGCCTCGTCGACAGGGCAAGAGACCCAGTACTTC
TRBV18,NA,TRBJ1-4,TRBD1,CASSPRQGATNEKLFF,TGTGCCAGCTCACCACGACAGGGGGCAACTAATGAAAAACTGTTTTTT
TRBV5-1,NA,TRBJ1-2,TRBD1,CASSLYRGTNYGYTF,TGCGCCAGCAGCTTATACAGGGGCACAAACTATGGCTACACCTTC
TRBV5-8,NA,TRBJ1-2,NA,CASSPYGGYTF,TGTGCCAGCAGCCCATATGGTGGCTACACCTTC
TRBV4-1,NA,TRBJ1-1,TRBD1,CASRLTGTGNTEAFF,TGCGCCAGCAGACTTACCGGGACAGGGAACACTGAAGCTTTCTTT
TRBV11-2,NA,TRBJ2-5,NA,CASSSGFSSMNGETQYF,TGTGCCAGCAGCTCCGGATTTAGCTCTATGAATGGCGAGACCCAGTACTTC
TRBV4-1,NA,TRBJ2-5,TRBD2,CASSQGGAGGRYQETQYF,TGCGCCAGCAGCCAGGGTGGAGCGGGGGGCCGGTACCAAGAGACCCAGTACTTC
TRBV2,NA,TRBJ2-1,NA,CASSELNSVADLGEQFF,TGTGCCAGCAGTGAACTGAACTCAGTAGCGGATCTTGGTGAGCAGTTCTTC
TRBV7-3,NA,TRBJ2-1,NA,CASSLDTSEQFF,TGTGCCAGCAGCTTAGACACAAGTGAGCAGTTCTTC
TRBV9,NA,TRBJ2-7,TRBD2,CASSVGLAGSYEQYF,TGTGCCAGCAGCGTAGGTTTAGCGGGCTCCTACGAGCAGTACTTC
TRBV6-6,NA,TRBJ2-7,NA,CASTSGLYEQYF,TGTGCCAGCACCTCAGGCCTCTACGAGCAGTACTTC
TRBV6-5,once,TRBJ1-4,NA,CASSYSPEDEKLFF,TGTGCCAGCAGTTACAGCCCAGAGGATGAAAAACTGTTTTTT
TRBV6-6,NA,TRBJ1-4,NA,CASAGGPTSAEKLFF,TGTGCCAGCGCGGGAGGCCCTACCTCCGCGGAAAAACTGTTTTTT
TRBV6-4,medium-sized,TRBJ1-1,NA,CASSYSLGGAEAFF,TGTGCCAGCAGTTACTCCCTGGGGGGGGCTGAAGCTTTCTTT
TRBV27,NA,TRBJ1-1,NA,CASSLVGANTEAFF,TGTGCCAGCAGTTTAGTAGGGGCGAACACTGAAGCTTTCTTT
TRBV14,once,TRBJ2-7,NA,CASSPGQLTYEQYF,TGTGCCAGCAGCCCGGGCCAGCTGACCTACGAGCAGTACTTC
TRBV7-6,NA,TRBJ1-2,TRBD1,CASSQTGAAGYTF,TGTGCCAGCAGCCAGACAGGGGCCGCTGGCTACACCTTC
TRBV19,NA,TRBJ1-2,TRBD1,CASSPGQSSHGYTF,TGTGCCAGTAGCCCGGGACAGTCATCCCATGGCTACACCTTC
TRBV20-1,once,TRBJ2-7,NA,CSARDAHEQYF,TGCAGTGCTAGAGATGCCCACGAGCAGTACTTC
TRBV7-2,NA,TRBJ1-2,NA,CASSLSRDTVNYGYTF,TGTGCCAGCAGCTTGTCCCGGGACACCGTTAACTATGGCTACACCTTC
TRBV9,NA,TRBJ2-3,NA,CASSVYHQGLVDTQYF,TGTGCCAGCAGCGTATATCATCAGGGACTGGTCGATACGCAGTATTTT
TRBV6-1,NA,TRBJ2-7,NA,CASSDAQRGWEQYF,TGTGCCAGCAGTGACGCTCAAAGGGGTTGGGAGCAGTACTTC
TRBV5-8,few,TRBJ1-2,NA,CASSFETTIYGYTF,TGTGCCAGCAGCTTTGAGACAACCATCTATGGCTACACCTTC
TRBV7-9,few,TRBJ1-3,NA,CASSLAPGDGNTIYF,TGTGCCAGCAGCTTAGCCCCTGGGGATGGAAACACCATATATTTT
TRBV9,NA,TRBJ2-3,NA,CASSVGSGTDTQYF,TGTGCCAGCAGCGTAGGTAGCGGCACAGATACGCAGTATTTT
TRBV4-2,NA,TRBJ2-6,NA,CASSKGAGANVLTF,TGTGCCAGCAGCAAGGGGGCTGGGGCCAACGTCCTGACTTTC
TRBV10-3,NA,TRBJ2-1,TRBD2,CAIQEGLAGGFPYNEQFF,TGTGCCATCCAAGAGGGACTAGCGGGAGGTTTCCCCTACAATGAGCAGTTCTTC
TRBV19,NA,TRBJ2-2,NA,CASSINANTGELFF,TGTGCCAGTAGTATTAATGCGAACACCGGGGAGCTGTTTTTT
TRBV9,NA,TRBJ2-2,TRBD1,CASSFRHDRGNTGELFF,TGTGCCAGCAGCTTCCGGCATGACAGGGGGAACACCGGGGAGCTGTTTTTT
TRBV5-6,NA,TRBJ1-6,NA,CASSHGTVYNSPLHF,TGTGCCAGCAGCCACGGGACGGTCTATAATTCACCCCTCCACTTT
TRBV28,NA,TRBJ2-2,TRBD1,CASSLFGQGLFF,TGTGCCAGCAGTTTGTTTGGACAGGGATTGTTTTTT
TRBV28,NA,TRBJ1-4,NA,CASSFLVPETGPYNEKLFF,TGTGCCAGCAGTTTCCTAGTTCCGGAAACGGGCCCCTATAATGAAAAACTGTTTTTT
TRBV30,NA,TRBJ2-7,TRBD1,CAWSVPGGNGEQYF,TGTGCCTGGAGTGTACCAGGGGGCAACGGGGAGCAGTACTTC
TRBV27,NA,TRBJ1-4,NA,CASRGGVANEKLFF,TGTGCCAGCCGGGGTGGGGTGGCTAATGAAAAACTGTTTTTT
TRBV4-2,NA,TRBJ1-1,NA,CASSQDWPINTEAFF,TGTGCCAGCAGCCAAGACTGGCCGATAAACACTGAAGCTTTCTTT
TRBV6-5,NA,TRBJ1-2,NA,CASSYSIGVVYGYTF,TGTGCCAGCAGTTACAGTATAGGTGTTGTCTATGGCTACACCTTC
TRBV10-3,NA,TRBJ2-2,NA,CAISDRTGELFF,TGTGCCATCAGTGACAGAACCGGGGAGCTGTTTTTT
TRBV6-6,NA,TRBJ2-7,NA,CASSPDLYEQYF,TGTGCCAGCAGCCCTGACCTCTACGAGCAGTACTTC
TRBV2,NA,TRBJ2-2,NA,CASTMSGELFF,TGTGCCAGCACCATGTCCGGGGAGCTGTTTTTT
TRBV5-1,NA,TRBJ1-1,NA,CASSLYSSSGRDTEAFF,TGCGCCAGCAGCTTGTACTCCTCCTCGGGTAGGGACACTGAAGCTTTCTTT
TRBV7-2,NA,TRBJ1-4,NA,CASSPVGAEKLFF,TGTGCCAGCAGCCCTGTAGGGGCCGAAAAACTGTTTTTT
TRBV18,NA,TRBJ1-3,NA,CASSPISGAGSGNTIYF,TGTGCCAGCTCGCCCATCTCGGGAGCCGGCTCTGGAAACACCATATATTTT
TRBV18,NA,TRBJ1-6,NA,CASSRDNSPLHF,TGTGCCAGCTCACGAGATAATTCCCCCCTCCACTTT
TRBV2,NA,TRBJ2-5,TRBD1,CASGRDREYQETQYF,TGTGCCAGCGGACGGGACAGAGAGTACCAAGAGACCCAGTACTTC
TRBV6-5,NA,TRBJ2-1,TRBD2,CASRTSGGHNEQFF,TGTGCCAGCAGGACCAGCGGGGGCCACAATGAGCAGTTCTTC
TRBV4-2,NA,TRBJ1-4,NA,CASSQQGPLREKLFF,TGTGCCAGCAGCCAACAGGGGCCCCTACGGGAAAAACTGTTTTTT
TRBV11-3,NA,TRBJ2-2,TRBD1,CASSRTGGNTGELFF,TGTGCCAGCAGCCGGACAGGCGGGAACACCGGGGAGCTGTTTTTT
TRBV6-1,NA,TRBJ2-7,TRBD1,CASSASGQGKIEQYF,TGTGCCAGCAGTGCGTCGGGACAGGGGAAGATAGAGCAGTACTTC
TRBV27,NA,TRBJ2-7,NA,CASSFGALTYEQYF,TGTGCCAGCAGTTTCGGCGCCCTCACCTACGAGCAGTACTTC
TRBV27,NA,TRBJ1-1,NA,CASSFVNFGQNTEAFF,TGTGCCAGCAGTTTTGTTAATTTTGGTCAGAACACTGAAGCTTTCTTT
TRBV6-5,NA,TRBJ2-3,NA,CASRPQGLDTQYF,TGTGCCAGCAGACCGCAGGGTTTAGATACGCAGTATTTT
TRBV7-2,NA,TRBJ2-7,NA,CASSMQTYEQYF,TGTGCCAGCAGCATGCAGACCTACGAGCAGTACTTC
TRBV11-2,NA,TRBJ1-2,NA,CASSFGSTGGGYTF,TGTGCCAGCAGCTTTGGATCAACAGGAGGTGGCTACACCTTC
TRBV27,NA,TRBJ1-4,NA,CASSTRSGLGKLFF,TGTGCCAGCAGCACCCGATCGGGGCTTGGAAAACTGTTTTTT
TRBV7-6,NA,TRBJ2-2,TRBD2,CASSRGGPKAGELFF,TGTGCCAGCTCCCGGGGGGGACCAAAGGCCGGGGAGCTGTTTTTT
TRBV14,NA,TRBJ2-7,TRBD1,CASSHLTGGQGHQSSYEQYF,TGTGCCAGCAGCCATCTCACAGGGGGGCAGGGACATCAGAGCTCCTACGAGCAGTACTTC
TRBV5-4,NA,TRBJ2-7,TRBD2,CASSLDGGGAYEQYF,TGTGCCAGCAGCTTGGACGGCGGGGGGGCCTACGAGCAGTACTTC